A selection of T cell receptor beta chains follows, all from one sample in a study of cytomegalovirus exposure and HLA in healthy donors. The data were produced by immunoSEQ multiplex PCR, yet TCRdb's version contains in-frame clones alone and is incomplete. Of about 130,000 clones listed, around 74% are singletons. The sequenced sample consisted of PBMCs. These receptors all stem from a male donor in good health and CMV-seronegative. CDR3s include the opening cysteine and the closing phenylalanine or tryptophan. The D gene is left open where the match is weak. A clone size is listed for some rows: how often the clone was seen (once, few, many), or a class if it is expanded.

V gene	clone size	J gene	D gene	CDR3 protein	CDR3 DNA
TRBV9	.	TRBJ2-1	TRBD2	CASSAGTRRRHEQFF	TGTGCCAGCAGCGCGGGGACTAGGAGGAGGCATGAGCAGTTCTTC
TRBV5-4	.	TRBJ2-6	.	CASSTQTGSEF	TGTGCCAGCAGCACCCAGACAGGTTCCGAGTTC
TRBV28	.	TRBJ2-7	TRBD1	CASSLFGGTGAYEQYF	TGTGCCAGCAGCCTGTTTGGAGGGACAGGAGCCTACGAGCAGTACTTC
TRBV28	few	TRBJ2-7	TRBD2	CASSPSLGTSGSPSYEQYF	TGTGCCAGCAGTCCCTCCCTGGGGACTAGCGGGAGCCCATCCTACGAGCAGTACTTC
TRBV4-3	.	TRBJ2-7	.	CASSQRLRGGTYEQYF	TGCGCCAGCAGCCAGCGGCTAAGGGGGGGAACTTACGAGCAGTACTTC
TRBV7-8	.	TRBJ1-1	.	CASSLGGGTEAFF	TGTGCCAGCAGCTTAGGGGGGGGAACTGAAGCTTTCTTT
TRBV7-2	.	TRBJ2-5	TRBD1	CASSLMGRGQGVLETQYF	TGTGCCAGCAGCTTAATGGGCAGGGGACAGGGGGTTTTGGAGACCCAGTACTTC
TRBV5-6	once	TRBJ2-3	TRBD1	CASSLELSGQGTTDTQYF	TGTGCCAGCAGCTTGGAGTTGTCGGGACAGGGGACGACAGATACGCAGTATTTT
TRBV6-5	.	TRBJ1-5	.	CASRASYSNQPQHF	TGTGCCAGCAGGGCCTCTTATAGCAATCAGCCCCAGCATTTT
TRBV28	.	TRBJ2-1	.	CASSLETGTHNEQFF	TGTGCCAGCAGTTTAGAGACGGGGACTCACAATGAGCAGTTCTTC
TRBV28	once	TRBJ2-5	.	CASSLSGETQYF	TGTGCCAGCAGTTTATCCGGGGAGACCCAGTACTTC
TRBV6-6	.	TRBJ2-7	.	CASSSKYRDEQYF	TGTGCCAGCAGTTCCAAATACCGAGACGAGCAGTACTTC
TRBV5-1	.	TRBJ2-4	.	CASSLGERTKNIQYF	TGCGCCAGCAGTTTGGGGGAGAGGACCAAAAACATTCAGTACTTC
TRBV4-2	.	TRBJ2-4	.	CASSQIDKLAKNIQYF	TGTGCCAGCAGCCAGATCGATAAACTAGCCAAAAACATTCAGTACTTC
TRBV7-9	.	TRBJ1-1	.	CATKLWGGTEAFF	TGTGCCACCAAATTATGGGGGGGCACTGAAGCTTTCTTT
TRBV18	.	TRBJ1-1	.	CASSPQGNTEAFF	TGTGCCAGCTCACCGCAGGGCAACACTGAAGCTTTCTTT
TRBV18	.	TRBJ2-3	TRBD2	CASSPPVWRGTSTDTQYF	TGTGCCAGCTCACCCCCGGTCTGGCGGGGGACTAGCACAGATACGCAGTATTTT
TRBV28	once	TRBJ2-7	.	CASSLAGEWYEQYF	TGTGCCAGCAGTTTAGCAGGGGAGTGGTACGAGCAGTACTTC
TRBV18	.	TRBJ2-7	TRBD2	CASSPPGREDEQYF	TGTGCCAGCTCACCACCGGGTCGGGAGGACGAGCAGTACTTC
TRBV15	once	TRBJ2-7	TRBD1	CATSSGQGAKYEQYF	TGTGCCACCAGCAGCGGACAGGGGGCAAAATACGAGCAGTACTTC
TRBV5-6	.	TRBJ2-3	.	CASSSVSTDTQYF	TGTGCCAGCAGCTCTGTAAGCACAGATACGCAGTATTTT
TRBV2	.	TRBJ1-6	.	CASSDRGLPSSPLHF	TGTGCCAGCAGTGATCGGGGTTTGCCCTCTTCACCCCTCCACTTT
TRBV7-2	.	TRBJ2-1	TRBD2	CASSLGEGLLVINEQFF	TGTGCCAGCAGCCTTGGCGAGGGACTACTTGTGATAAATGAGCAGTTCTTC
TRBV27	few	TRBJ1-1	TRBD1	CASTTGTAMNTEAFF	TGTGCCAGCACTACCGGGACAGCGATGAACACTGAAGCTTTCTTT
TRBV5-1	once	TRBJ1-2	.	CASSLGSGEKSYTF	TGCGCCAGCAGCCTAGGATCGGGGGAAAAGAGCTACACCTTC
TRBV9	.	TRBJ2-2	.	CASSVVPTGPNTGELFF	TGTGCCAGCAGCGTAGTCCCCACAGGCCCGAACACCGGGGAGCTGTTTTTT
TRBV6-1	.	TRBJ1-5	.	CASSEGANQPQHF	TGTGCCAGCAGTGAAGGGGCCAATCAGCCCCAGCATTTT
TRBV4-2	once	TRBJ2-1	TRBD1	CASSQGDRDRYNEQFF	TGTGCCAGCAGCCAGGGGGACAGGGACCGCTACAATGAGCAGTTCTTC
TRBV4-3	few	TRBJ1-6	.	CASSQDGRGDSPLHF	TGCGCCAGCAGCCAAGATGGACGGGGGGATTCACCCCTCCACTTT
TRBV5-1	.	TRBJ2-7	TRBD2	CASQLGTSSYEQYF	TGCGCCAGTCAATTAGGGACTAGCTCCTACGAGCAGTACTTC
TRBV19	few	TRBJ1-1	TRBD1	CATAEGQGAKAFF	TGTGCCACAGCGGAGGGACAGGGTGCTAAAGCTTTCTTT
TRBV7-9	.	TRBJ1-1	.	CASSTIGARTEAFF	TGTGCCAGCAGCACCATTGGGGCCAGGACAGAAGCTTTCTTT
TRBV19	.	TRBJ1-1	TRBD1	CASSRQGYSLNTEAFF	TGTGCCAGTAGCCGACAGGGGTATTCGTTGAACACTGAAGCTTTCTTT
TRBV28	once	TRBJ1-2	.	CASGPGVHYGYTF	TGTGCCAGCGGACCAGGGGTCCACTATGGCTACACCTTC
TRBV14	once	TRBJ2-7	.	CASSQFSGEQYF	TGTGCCAGCAGCCAATTCTCGGGTGAGCAGTACTTC
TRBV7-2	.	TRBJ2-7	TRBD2	CASSSGGSSYEQYF	TGTGCCAGCAGCTCCGGGGGGTCATCCTACGAGCAGTACTTC
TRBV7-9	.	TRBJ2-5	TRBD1	CASSRTGTGETQYF	TGTGCCAGCAGCCGGACAGGGACAGGGGAGACCCAGTACTTC
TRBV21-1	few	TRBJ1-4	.	CASSKGNSSNEKLFF	TGTGCCAGCAGCAAGGGTAACAGCTCTAATGAAAAACTGTTTTTT
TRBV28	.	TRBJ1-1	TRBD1	CASSRGGVETEAFF	TGTGCCAGCAGTCGAGGGGGCGTAGAAACTGAAGCTTTCTTT
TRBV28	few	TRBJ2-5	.	CASSPRGSGGTETQYF	TGTGCCAGCAGCCCTCGAGGGTCGGGGGGCACAGAGACCCAGTACTTC
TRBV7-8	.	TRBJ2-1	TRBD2	CASNPSGGVYNEQFF	TGTGCCAGCAACCCTAGCGGGGGGGTGTACAATGAGCAGTTCTTC
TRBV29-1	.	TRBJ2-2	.	CSVASPGELFF	TGCAGCGTTGCCTCTCCAGGAGAGCTGTTTTTT
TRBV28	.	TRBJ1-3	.	CASCMRIFSGNTIYF	TGTGCCAGCTGCATGCGTATCTTCTCTGGAAACACCATATATTTT
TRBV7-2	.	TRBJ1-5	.	CASSLGSGGNQPQHF	TGTGCCAGCAGCTTAGGATCGGGGGGGAATCAGCCCCAGCATTTT
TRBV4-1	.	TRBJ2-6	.	CASSHILSGGANVLTF	TGCGCCAGCAGCCATATCCTTTCAGGAGGGGCCAACGTCCTGACTTTC
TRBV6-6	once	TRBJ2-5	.	CASIPGAARVGTQYF	TGTGCCAGCATCCCAGGGGCGGCGAGAGTGGGGACCCAGTACTTC
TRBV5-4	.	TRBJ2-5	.	CASSPLYQETQYF	TGTGCCAGCAGCCCACTGTACCAAGAGACCCAGTACTTC
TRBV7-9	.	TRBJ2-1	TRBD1	CASSFRDSPSNEQFF	TGTGCCAGCAGCTTCCGGGACAGCCCCAGCAATGAGCAGTTCTTC
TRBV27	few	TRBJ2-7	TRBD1	CASSRISGQGAHEQYF	TGTGCCAGCAGTCGCATTTCCGGACAGGGGGCTCACGAGCAGTACTTC
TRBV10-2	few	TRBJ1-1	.	CASYPVYENTEAFF	TGCGCCAGCTACCCGGTTTACGAGAACACTGAAGCTTTCTTT
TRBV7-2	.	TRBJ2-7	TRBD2	CASSLAVRSSGFEQYF	TGTGCCAGCAGCTTAGCGGTTCGGTCTAGCGGTTTCGAGCAGTACTTC
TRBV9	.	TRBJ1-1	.	CASSVRALNTEAFF	TGTGCCAGCAGCGTCAGGGCCCTGAACACTGAAGCTTTCTTT
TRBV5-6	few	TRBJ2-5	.	CASSPAGQETQYF	TGTGCCAGCAGCCCTGCAGGGCAAGAGACCCAGTACTTC
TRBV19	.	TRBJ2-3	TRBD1	CASSIVGTGPTDTQYF	TGTGCCAGTAGTATAGTAGGGACAGGACCCACAGATACGCAGTATTTT
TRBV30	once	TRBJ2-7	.	CAWSVLRGGLPYEQYF	TGTGCCTGGAGTGTACTGCGCGGGGGCCTCCCCTACGAGCAGTACTTC
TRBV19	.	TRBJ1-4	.	CASSILGGNEKLFF	TGTGCCAGTAGTATTCTGGGAGGGAATGAAAAACTGTTTTTT
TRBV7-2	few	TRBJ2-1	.	CASSRGTVLYNEQFF	TGTGCCAGCAGCCGGGGGACAGTTCTCTACAATGAGCAGTTCTTC